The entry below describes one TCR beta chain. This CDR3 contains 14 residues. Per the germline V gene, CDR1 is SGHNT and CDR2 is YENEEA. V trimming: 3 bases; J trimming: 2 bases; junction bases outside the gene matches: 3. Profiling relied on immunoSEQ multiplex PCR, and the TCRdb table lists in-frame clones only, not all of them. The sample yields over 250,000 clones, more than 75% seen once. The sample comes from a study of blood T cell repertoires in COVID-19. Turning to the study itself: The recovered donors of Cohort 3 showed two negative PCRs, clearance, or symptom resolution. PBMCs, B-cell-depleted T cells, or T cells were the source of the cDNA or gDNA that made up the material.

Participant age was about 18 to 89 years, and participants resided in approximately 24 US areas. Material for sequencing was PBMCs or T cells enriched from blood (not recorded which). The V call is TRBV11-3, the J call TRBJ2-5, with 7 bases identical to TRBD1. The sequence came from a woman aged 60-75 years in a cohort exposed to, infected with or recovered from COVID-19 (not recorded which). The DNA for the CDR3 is TGTGCCAGCAGCTTCAGGGGGAATCAAGAGACCCAGTACTTC. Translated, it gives CASSFRGNQETQYF.